The entry that follows covers one T cell receptor beta chain sequence. Sequencing used immunoSEQ multiplex PCR; TCRdb keeps in-frame clones, though not all of them. Here the sample spans over 110,000 clones, more than 70% being singletons. V was cut by 0 bases and J by 4 bases, with 6 bases left in between. Germline CDR1 and CDR2: LGHDT and YNNKEL (reference sequence). The CDR3 is made up of 14 amino acids. This entry comes from a study of blood T cell repertoires in COVID-19. Categorization into cohorts depended on clinical history that participants reported. The J gene is TRBJ2-2, the V gene TRBV3-1 (or the pseudogene TRBV3-2); D not resolved. Material: PBMCs or T cells enriched from blood (not recorded which). The TCR originated in a man aged 35-49 years with acute COVID-19. DNA for the CDR3: TGTGCCAGCAGCCAAGATTATAGCACCGGGGAGCTGTTTTTT. Amino acid sequence: CASSQDYSTGELFF.